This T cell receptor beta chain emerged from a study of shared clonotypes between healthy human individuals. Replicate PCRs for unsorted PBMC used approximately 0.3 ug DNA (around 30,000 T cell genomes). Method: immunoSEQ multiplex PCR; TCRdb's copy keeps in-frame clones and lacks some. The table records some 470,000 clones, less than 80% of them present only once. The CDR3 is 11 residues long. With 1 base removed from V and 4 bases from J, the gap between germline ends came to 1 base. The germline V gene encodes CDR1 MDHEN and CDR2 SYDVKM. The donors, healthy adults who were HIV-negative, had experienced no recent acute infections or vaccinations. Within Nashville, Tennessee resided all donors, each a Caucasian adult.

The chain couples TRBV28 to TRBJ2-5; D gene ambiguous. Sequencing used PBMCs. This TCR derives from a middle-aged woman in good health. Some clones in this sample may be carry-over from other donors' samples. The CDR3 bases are TGTGCCAGCAGTTTATCAGAGACCCAGTACTTC. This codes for CASSLSETQYF.